This T cell receptor beta chain was recovered during a study of vaccination and CD4 T cells after COVID-19 (dated by TCRdb to between 2020 and 2023). For context, the study as a whole: Every convalescent patient had a positive nasal swab PCR test for SARS-CoV-2, with mild disease in 9 or 10 patients and severe disease in one. In 10 COVID-19 convalescent patients and a handful of infection-naive healthy vaccine recipients, the spike-specific CD4+ TCR repertoire before mRNA vaccination was compared with the repertoire after mRNA vaccination. Six males and four females were included in the convalescent cohort, with two Hispanic individuals, seven Caucasians, two Asians and one multiracial person represented. Participants got two doses of the Pfizer-BioNTech BNT162b2 vaccine (n=8) or two doses of the Moderna mRNA-1273 vaccine (n=2). As controls, cultures received a CEFX viral epitope pool (the positive control), an HIV-1 Nef peptide pool (the negative control), or no peptide at all. Post-COVID blood samples from convalescent patients were collected a median of roughly 100 days after diagnosis, with a range of roughly 35 to 170 days. The time from the second vaccine dose to post-vaccine blood sampling had a median of roughly 70 days and ranged from roughly 12 to 241 days. A few convalescent patients gave samples both early after vaccination (day 14) and late after vaccination (days 161 to 241). For stimulating the cultures, overlapping spike peptide pools were used, derived from SARS-CoV-2 as well as from the common cold coronaviruses HCoV-NL63, HCoV-OC43 and HCoV-229E.

Per the germline V gene (reference sequence), DFQATT is the CDR1 and SNEGSKA is the CDR2. V and J are truncated by 6 bases and 4 bases respectively, leaving an intervening sequence of 16 bases. Spanning cysteine to phenylalanine, the CDR3 consists of 14 amino acids. The retained sequence is limited to the CDR3, 42 bases, with the frame set at the first base. Library creation used PCR. DNA from cultured CD4+ T cells was subjected to TCR sequencing with the Oncomine TCR Beta short-read assay at the Johns Hopkins FTIC core. Genomic DNA was extracted from the cultured CD4+ T cells with the QIAamp micro DNA kit. The Oncomine TCR Beta libraries from cultured CD4+ T cells were pooled using unique dual indexes and then sequenced on an Illumina iSeq 100. In the original analysis: Non-productive sequences were removed, and CDR3s not starting with C, not ending with F or W, or shorter than 7 amino acids were discarded. Antigen-specific clonotypes were identified using the MANAFEST web application through comparison of peptide-stimulated wells with reference and other culture wells. Positive clones required FDR below 0.05, an odds ratio above 5, and productive frequency above 0.1% in at least two of three replicate wells. A clonotype was classed as cross-reactive if the clonotype showed significant expansion both in SARS-CoV-2 spike wells and in at least one common cold coronavirus spike condition. Similarity between CDR3 sequences was evaluated in R version 3.6.1 using Levenshtein distances (stringdist) and unrooted phylogenetic trees (ape). TCRdb reran the public reads through fastp at Q25 and MiXCR, keeping productive beta chains. For every CDR3 protein sequence, its rows merge into one entry that carries the most common genes and DNA. TCRdb, not the authors, supplied the V and J calls. The sample table lists around 26,000 distinct CDR3 sequences, around 41% of them with a count of one. The ten top clones hold approximately 5.3% of the sample.

Details on this clonotype: Its binding antigen is unknown. No base qualities exist here, and no much larger clone lies one base off it.

The time point label here, explained by the study, means: late sampling 161 to 241 days after vaccination in a few convalescent patients. What the treatment or condition label conveys for this sample: approximately nine-day PBMC culture with coronavirus spike peptide pools or control peptides (ViraFEST assay). The ViraFEST assay, used in the study, expanded antigen-specific T cells with peptide pools and then identified the expanded clonotypes through TCR sequencing. The convalescent patients' positive SARS-CoV-2 PCR tests fell between March and December 2020, which was before the Alpha, Beta and Delta variants emerged in the United States. Some 2 million PBMCs per well were cultured in IMDM with roughly 5% human AB serum and 9 to 10 IU/ml IL-2, plus 10 ug/ml peptide pools. On days 3 and 7, half of the culture medium was replaced with fresh IL-2-containing medium. After roughly 11 days of culture, CD4+ T cells were isolated by negative selection with the EasySep CD4+ T cell isolation kit. Ficoll-Paque Plus gradient centrifugation was used to isolate PBMCs from whole blood, and the isolated PBMCs were then either used fresh or cryopreserved at -140C. Each culture condition was generally run in triplicate wells.

The paper's findings and limits, for the study overall: An increase in the median number of SARS-CoV-2-reactive clonotypes from roughly 20 after infection to some 40 after vaccination was observed, but the change was not found to be significant. Among convalescent patients, a median roughly 90% of the SARS-CoV-2-reactive clones seen after vaccination appeared only after vaccination, which suggests priming specific to the vaccine. In convalescent patients, nearly all vaccine-specific clones (304 of 307) were found to be mono-reactive for SARS-CoV-2 spike rather than cross-reactive with common cold coronaviruses. The study included relatively few convalescent patients and did not analyze early timepoints after natural infection.

The V and J segments used are TRBV20-1 and TRBJ2-1; the D gene is possibly TRBD2, with 5 bases matching. The receptor comes from a human donor who had recovered from COVID-19. The sample in question was CD4+ T cells from blood, cultured in vitro, obtained about 7 months after SARS-CoV-2 vaccination. This receptor has the CDR3 CSASNEDLYNEQFF. The DNA is as follows: TGCAGTGCGAGTAACGAGGACTTATACAATGAGCAGTTCTTC.